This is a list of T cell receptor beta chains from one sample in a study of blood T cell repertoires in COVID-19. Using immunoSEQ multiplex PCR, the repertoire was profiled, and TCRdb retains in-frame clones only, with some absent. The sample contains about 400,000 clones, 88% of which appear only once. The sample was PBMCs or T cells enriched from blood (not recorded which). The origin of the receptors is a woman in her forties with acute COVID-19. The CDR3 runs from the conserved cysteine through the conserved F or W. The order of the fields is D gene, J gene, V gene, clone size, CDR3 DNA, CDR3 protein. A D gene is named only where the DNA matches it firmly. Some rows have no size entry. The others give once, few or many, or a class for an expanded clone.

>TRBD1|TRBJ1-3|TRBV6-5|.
TGTGCCAGCAGTTCCAACAGGGGGCTAGGTGGAAACACCATATATTTT
CASSSNRGLGGNTIYF
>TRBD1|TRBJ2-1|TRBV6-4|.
TGTGCCAGCAGCCCCCGACAGGGTACCTTCAATGAGCAGTTCTTC
CASSPRQGTFNEQFF
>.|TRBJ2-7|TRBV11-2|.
TGTGCCAGCAGCTTCGGTCGGACAGAAGCCTACGAGCAGTACTTC
CASSFGRTEAYEQYF
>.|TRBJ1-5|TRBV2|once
TGTGCCAGCAGTGCAGGGGCTAATCAGCCCCAGCATTTT
CASSAGANQPQHF
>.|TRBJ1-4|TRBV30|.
TGTGCCTGGAGTGTACGGGCGGGAGAAAAACTGTTTTTT
CAWSVRAGEKLFF
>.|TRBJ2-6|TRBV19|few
TGTGCCAGTAGTATCAGGGCAGCTGGGGCCAACGTCCTGACTTTC
CASSIRAAGANVLTF
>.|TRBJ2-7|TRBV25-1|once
TGTGCCAGCAGTGCCATCTTACAGGGAACCTACGAGCAGTACTTC
CASSAILQGTYEQYF
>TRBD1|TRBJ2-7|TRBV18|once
TGTGCCAGCTCACCCAGGGGGCAATCCTACGAGCAGTACTTC
CASSPRGQSYEQYF
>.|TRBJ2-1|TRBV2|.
TGTGCCAGCAGGTCGCAGGACAGATCCAATGAGCAGTTCTTC
CASRSQDRSNEQFF
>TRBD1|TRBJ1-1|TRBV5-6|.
TGTGCCAGCAGCCGCGGACAGGGGGGCTGGAACACTGAAGCTTTCTTT
CASSRGQGGWNTEAFF
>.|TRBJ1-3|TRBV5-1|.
TGCGCCAGCAGCTTGGTTGAGCAGGGTATCTCTGGAAACACCATATATTTT
CASSLVEQGISGNTIYF
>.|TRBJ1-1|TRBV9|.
TGTGCCAGCAGCGTAGGACAGACCACTGAAGCTTTCTTT
CASSVGQTTEAFF
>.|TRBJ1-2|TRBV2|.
TGTGCCAGCAGTGAAGGAGGGAGTGGGGCTAACTATGGCTACACCTTC
CASSEGGSGANYGYTF
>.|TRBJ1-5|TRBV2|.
TGTGCCAGCAGTGTGGCAGGCTCGAGCAATCAGCCCCAGCATTTT
CASSVAGSSNQPQHF
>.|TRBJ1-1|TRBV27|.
TGTGCCAGCAGTTATCAGGGGCTGAACACTGAAGCTTTCTTT
CASSYQGLNTEAFF
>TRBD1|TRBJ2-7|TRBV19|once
TGTGCCAGTAGTACGCCGAGAAAGGGGACAGGGTATCACGAGCAGTACTTC
CASSTPRKGTGYHEQYF
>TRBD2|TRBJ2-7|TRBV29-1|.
TGCAGCGTAGGACTAGCGGGACTCTACGAGCAGTACTTC
CSVGLAGLYEQYF